This T cell receptor beta chain was identified in a study of cytomegalovirus exposure and HLA in healthy donors. Study-wide points: Based on reports, TCR beta sequences accurately predicted HLA-A and HLA-B alleles for most subjects.

The PCR had 60 Vbeta and 13 Jbeta primers. TCRdb's copy holds only in-frame clones and misses some; the assay was immunoSEQ multiplex PCR. The sample carries 97,000 or so clones, more than 60% recorded once. Worth noting for this clone: What it binds is not known.

The TCR originated in a man aged 50 to 60 in good health and CMV-seronegative. The sequenced sample consisted of PBMCs.

The CDR3 sequence: CASSPGRETYEQYF. The CDR3 DNA reads TGTGCCAGCTCACCCGGACGGGAGACCTACGAGCAGTACTTC. The genes are TRBV18 and TRBJ2-7; D is possibly TRBD2 (6 bases). CDR3 length equals 14 residues. Germline V lookup: CDR1 KGHSH, CDR2 LQKENI. V shed 3 bases and J shed 2 bases, with 11 bases lying between them.